The 21 T cell receptor beta chains below come from one sample, sequenced in a study of Graves' ophthalmopathy and Graves' hyperthyroidism. TCR beta CDR3 regions were amplified from RNA transcripts. Second-round multiplex PCR followed a first-round RT-PCR using HTBI primers. TCRdb itself ran the multiplex PCR reads through MiXCR, one entry per CDR3 protein. Here the sample spans roughly 220,000 distinct CDR3 sequences, about 46% being singletons. Sequences were obtained from peripheral blood. The receptor source for this set is an adult man with Graves' ophthalmopathy.

As for this clonotype: Its ends do not fully match the called genes, so a read error is possible. V gene TRBV7-2 combines with J gene TRBJ1-3; D not resolved. The V gene's germline CDR1 is SGHTA and CDR2 FQGNSA. CDR3 length equals 12 residues. The CDR3 loop reads CASNLGGNTIYF. CDR3 nucleotides: TGTGCCAGCAACTTAGGAGGAAACACCATATATTTT.

The chain carries TRBV9 and TRBJ2-7; 9 bases fit TRBD1. Germline CDR1 and CDR2: SGDLS and YYNGEE. V dropped 1 base and J dropped 2; count of bases not matched to a gene: 7. CDR3 length: 16 amino acids. In DNA form, the CDR3 reads TGTGCCAGCAGCGTACACCGGACAGGGGTCGCCTACGAGCAGTACTTC. Translating gives CASSVHRTGVAYEQYF.

Only a few counts were recorded for this clonotype. V gene TRBV25-1 combines with J gene TRBJ1-6, with unresolved D. V lost 3 bases and J lost 7, with 10 bases in between. Germline CDR1 is MGHDK and CDR2 is SYGVNS. This CDR3 spans 14 amino acids. The CDR3 coding sequence is TGTGCCAGCAGTGACCCGCAGAGAAATTCACCCCTCCACTTT. Its protein is CASSDPQRNSPLHF.

V is TRBV2 and J is TRBJ1-4; unclear D gene. Germline CDR1 reads SNHLY; CDR2 reads FYNNEI. The CDR3 sequence is 16 residues long. Trimming took off 6 bases at V and 3 bases at J, with 17 bases between the two ends. The CDR3, as DNA: TGTGCCAGCAGACGATTAAACAGCGCTTCTAATGAAAAACTGTTTTTT. Its translation is CASRRLNSASNEKLFF.

Note on this clonotype: One end of the junction does not line up with germline, which may come from a read error. This chain links TRBV2 with TRBJ1-1; perhaps TRBD1 as D (5 bases). CDR3 size: 14 residues. Germline V gene lookup returns CDR1 SNHLY and CDR2 FYNNEI. CDR3: CASRVRDANIEAFF. The CDR3 region has the DNA TGTGCCAGCCGTGTAAGGGACGCCAACATTGAAGCTTTCTTT. The full variable domain, its missing parts supplied by reference TRBV2 and TRBJ1-1, is EPEVTQTPSHQVTQMGQEVILRCVPISNHLYFYWYRQILGQKVEFLVSFYNNEISEKSEIFDDQFSVERPDGSNFTLKIRSTKLEDSAMYFCASRVRDANIEAFFGQGTRLTVV.

The rearrangement joins TRBV24-1 to TRBJ2-5, with 7 bases that match TRBD2. CDR1 is KGHDR and CDR2 is SFDVKD in the germline V gene. Trimming at V came to 0 bases and at J to 2 bases, leaving 5 bases not matched to a gene. CDR3 length: 16 amino acids. CDR3 in amino acids: CATSDLGGEGQETQYF. The CDR3 DNA follows: TGTGCCACCAGTGATTTGGGAGGGGAGGGTCAAGAGACCCAGTACTTC.

This sequence joins TRBV5-1 and TRBJ1-1; D not certain. Germline CDR1 is SGHRS and CDR2 is YFSETQ. This CDR3 has 13 residues. Trimming stripped 0 bases from V and 12 bases from J, with 15 bases between. The CDR3 DNA is TGCGCCAGCAGCTTGGTTATGGGGTCAGGAACTTTCTTT. Its protein product is CASSLVMGSGTFF.

This clonotype appeared a few times. The chain recombines TRBV7-2 with TRBJ2-7, with TRBD1 identical over 8 bases. This CDR3 has 14 residues. The germline V gene encodes CDR1 SGHTA and CDR2 FQGNSA. Unmatched junction bases numbered 5, after V lost 1 base and J lost 6 bases. The CDR3 coding sequence is TGTGCCAGCAGCTTAGTGGGCAGGGGGCGCGAGCAGTACTTC. It codes for CASSLVGRGREQYF.

The chain is built from TRBV19 and TRBJ1-5, with D perhaps matching TRBD1 (6 bases). Germline V gene lookup returns CDR1 LNHDA and CDR2 SQIVND (reference sequence). The CDR3 runs 15 residues. Trimming left V 3 bases short and J 3 bases short, with 12 bases between. The CDR3 sequence is CASSIGRGTNQPQHF. As DNA, the CDR3 is TGTGCCAGTAGTATCGGAAGGGGGACCAATCAGCCCCAGCATTTT.

J is TRBJ1-4 and V is TRBV2, with D unclear. The germline V gene has CDR1 SNHLY and CDR2 FYNNEI. Trimming shortened V by 3 bases and J by 5 bases, and 10 bases separated the two germline ends. CDR3 size: 14 residues. CDR3 amino acids: CASSDGYGNEKLFF. The CDR3 nucleotides are TGTGCCAGCAGTGATGGGTATGGGAATGAAAAACTGTTTTTT.

This clonotype was recorded a few times. The J gene is TRBJ1-2, the V gene TRBV13; 7 bases are shared with TRBD1. This CDR3 spans 14 amino acids. J gave up 6 bases and V 6 bases, and 10 bases lay outside the gene matches. Germline V lookup: CDR1 PRHDT, CDR2 FYEKMQ (reference sequence). CDR3 protein: CASRRGGGVHGYTF. The CDR3 DNA reads TGTGCCAGCAGACGAGGGGGCGGGGTACATGGCTACACCTTC.

The CDR3 DNA sequence: TGTGCCAGCAGCGTAGCGGGCAGCACTAACTATGGCTACACCTTC. The encoded protein is CASSVAGSTNYGYTF. The chain combines TRBV9 with TRBJ1-2; D gene uncertain. Per the germline V gene, CDR1 is SGDLS and CDR2 is YYNGEE. This CDR3 has 15 residues. The germline V and J ends were trimmed by 0 bases and 0 bases, with 9 bases remaining between them.

This rearrangement joins TRBV5-8 to TRBJ2-2; D may be TRBD2 (5 bases). The germline CDR1 and CDR2 sequences are SGHTS and YDEGEE. The CDR3 loop spans 15 amino acids. V lost 0 bases to trimming and J lost 2 bases, with 8 bases between them. The CDR3 region is CASSLGTPNTGELFF. The CDR3 bases are TGTGCCAGCAGCTTGGGGACTCCTAACACCGGGGAGCTGTTTTTT.

This clonotype was seen a few times. CDR3 sequence (DNA): TGTGCCAGCAGCCAAGCGCCCATTGGGAATGGCTACACCTTC. Protein: CASSQAPIGNGYTF. The chain employs TRBV4-2 and TRBJ1-2; no definite D call. From germline, CDR1 is LGHNA and CDR2 YNFKEQ. CDR3 size: 14 residues. The V end was cut by 1 base, the J end by 6 bases, with 12 bases between.

The chain employs TRBV7-6 and TRBJ2-7, with 10 bases identical to TRBD1. Unmatched junction bases numbered 7, after V lost 5 bases and J lost 3 bases. Germline V gene lookup returns CDR1 SGHVS and CDR2 FNYEAQ. The CDR3 is made up of 15 amino acids. This CDR3 reads CASSGGQGPGYEQYF. The CDR3 DNA follows: TGTGCCAGCAGCGGGGGACAGGGGCCAGGCTACGAGCAGTACTTC.

Notes on this clonotype: An end of the junction differs from the germline gene, which may be a read error. J is TRBJ2-2 and V is TRBV7-8; 12 nucleotides align to TRBD2. The CDR3 runs 14 residues. Germline values: CDR1 SGHVS, CDR2 FQNEAQ. CDR3: CASSLAGGPGELFF. Here the CDR3 DNA reads TGTGCCAGCAGCCTAGCGGGAGGGCCCGGGGAGCTGTTTTTT. Full variable domain (remainder filled in from reference TRBV7-8 and TRBJ2-2): GAGVSQSPRYKVAKRGQDVALRCDPISGHVSLFWYQQALGQGPEFLTYFQNEAQLDKSGLPSDRFFAERPEGSVSTLKIQRTQQEDSAVYLCASSLAGGPGELFFGEGSRLTVL.

The gene calls are TRBV2 and TRBJ2-1, with D possibly being TRBD1 (5 bases). The CDR3 spans 13 residues. Germline V gene data show CDR1 as SNHLY and CDR2 as FYNNEI. V lost 6 bases and J 5 bases, leaving 11 bases between the germline ends. CDR3 sequence (DNA): TGTGCCAGCAGCCTCGACAGTGACAATGAGCAGTTCTTC. It specifies CASSLDSDNEQFF.

V and J are TRBV10-3 and TRBJ2-6; TRBD2 matches 7 bases. The CDR3 is 20 residues long. V gave up 5 bases and J gave up 0 bases; unmatched junction bases: 16. CDR1 is ENHRY, CDR2 SYGVKD, per germline. CDR3 nucleotide sequence: TGTGCCATCAGTACGCCGTTCTCGGGAGGTTCTGCCTCTGGGGCCAACGTCCTGACTTTC. Translating it yields CAISTPFSGGSASGANVLTF.

This clonotype occurred many times. The chain combines TRBV29-1 with TRBJ1-2; possible D gene TRBD1, 5 bases. The CDR3 length is 12 residues. Trimming pared 6 bases from V and 5 bases from J, leaving 13 bases between. Germline assignment: CDR1 SQVTM and CDR2 ANQGSEA. For the CDR3, the DNA is TGCAGCGTCCCGGCAGGGTTGTATGGCTACACCTTC. Protein product: CSVPAGLYGYTF.

This clonotype has more than one count but fewer than ten. V gene TRBV7-9 combines with J gene TRBJ2-6; 8 nucleotides match TRBD2. Germline V gene lookup returns CDR1 SEHNR and CDR2 FQNEAQ (reference sequence). CDR3 length: 18 amino acids. Trimming cost V 6 bases and J 4 bases; bases outside gene matches: 14. CDR3 nucleotides: TGTGCCAGCAGTTCACCACTCACGGGAGGGGACGGGGCCAACGTCCTGACTTTC. Translation gives CASSSPLTGGDGANVLTF.

V usage is TRBV10-3 and J usage is TRBJ2-7; 9 bases fit TRBD1. CDR1 is ENHRY, CDR2 SYGVKD, per germline. V gave up 10 bases and J gave up 0 bases; unmatched junction bases: 13. The CDR3 is 16 residues long. CDR3 amino acids: CASSQGDRASSYEQYF. The CDR3 DNA reads as TGTGCCAGCAGCCAAGGGGACAGGGCGAGCTCCTACGAGCAGTACTTC.